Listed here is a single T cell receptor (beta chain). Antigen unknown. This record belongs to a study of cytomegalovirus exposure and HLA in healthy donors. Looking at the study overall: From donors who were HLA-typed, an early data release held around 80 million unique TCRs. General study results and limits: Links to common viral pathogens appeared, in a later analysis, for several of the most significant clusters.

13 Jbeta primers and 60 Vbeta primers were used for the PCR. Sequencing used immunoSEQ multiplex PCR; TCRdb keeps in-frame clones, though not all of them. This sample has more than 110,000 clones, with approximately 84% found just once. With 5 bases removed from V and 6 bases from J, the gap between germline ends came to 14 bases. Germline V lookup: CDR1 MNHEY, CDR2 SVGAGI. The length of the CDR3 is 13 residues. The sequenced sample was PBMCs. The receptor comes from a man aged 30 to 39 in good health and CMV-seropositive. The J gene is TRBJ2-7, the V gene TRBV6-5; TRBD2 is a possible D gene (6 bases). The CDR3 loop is CASSMEGSGEQYF. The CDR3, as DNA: TGTGCCAGCAGTATGGAGGGTTCGGGCGAGCAGTACTTC.